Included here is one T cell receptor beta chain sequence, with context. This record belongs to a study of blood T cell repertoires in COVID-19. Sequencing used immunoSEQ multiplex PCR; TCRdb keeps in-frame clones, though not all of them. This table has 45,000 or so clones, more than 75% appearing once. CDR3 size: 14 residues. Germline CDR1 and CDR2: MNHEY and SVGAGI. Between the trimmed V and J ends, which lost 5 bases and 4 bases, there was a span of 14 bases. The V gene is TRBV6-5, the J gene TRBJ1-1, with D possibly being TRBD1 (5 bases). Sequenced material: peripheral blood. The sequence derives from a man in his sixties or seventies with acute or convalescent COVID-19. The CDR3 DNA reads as TGTGCCAGCAGTATTAGTGGGGGGACCACTGAAGCTTTCTTT. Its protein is CASSISGGTTEAFF.